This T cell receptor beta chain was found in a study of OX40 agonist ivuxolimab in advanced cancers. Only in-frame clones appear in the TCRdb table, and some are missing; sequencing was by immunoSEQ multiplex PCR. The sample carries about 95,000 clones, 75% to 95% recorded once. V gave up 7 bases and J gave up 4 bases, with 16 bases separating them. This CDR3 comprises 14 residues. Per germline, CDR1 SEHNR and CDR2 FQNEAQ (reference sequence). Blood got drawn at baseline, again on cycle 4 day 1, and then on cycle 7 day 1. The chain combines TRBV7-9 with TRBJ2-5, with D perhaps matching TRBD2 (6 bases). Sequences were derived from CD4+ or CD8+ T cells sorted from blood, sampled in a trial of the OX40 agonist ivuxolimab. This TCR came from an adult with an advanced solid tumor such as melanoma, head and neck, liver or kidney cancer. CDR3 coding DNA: TGTGCCAGCAACGATATAGGGCGGGGAGAGACCCAGTACTTC. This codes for CASNDIGRGETQYF.